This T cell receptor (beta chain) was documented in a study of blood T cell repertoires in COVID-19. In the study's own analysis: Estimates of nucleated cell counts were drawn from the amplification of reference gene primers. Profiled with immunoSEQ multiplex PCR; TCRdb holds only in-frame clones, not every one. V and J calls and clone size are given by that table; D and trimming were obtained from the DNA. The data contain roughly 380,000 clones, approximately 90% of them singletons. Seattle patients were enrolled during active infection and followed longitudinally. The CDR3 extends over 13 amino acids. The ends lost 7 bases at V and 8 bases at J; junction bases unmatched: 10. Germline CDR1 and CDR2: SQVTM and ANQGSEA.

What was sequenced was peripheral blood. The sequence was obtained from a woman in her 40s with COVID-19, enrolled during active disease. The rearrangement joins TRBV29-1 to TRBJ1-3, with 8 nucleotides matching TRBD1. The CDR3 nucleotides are TGCAGCGCCCGACAGGGGAGTATAGACACCATATATTTT. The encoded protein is CSARQGSIDTIYF.